This TCR beta chain was obtained from a study of CXCR3-negative and CXCR3-positive naive CD8 T cells (dated by TCRdb to the late 2010s). Broadly, across the study: In total, 130 million to 150 million TRB reads were obtained, which works out to roughly 1.5 +/- 0.3 million reads per library. For the TRBV-TRBJ cluster analysis, the naive subsets came from about five donors, while the memory cells came from 3 donors. Data from around ten donors, pooled across two independent experiments, went into the diversity and physicochemical repertoire analyses. The research as a whole found: Because surface CD5, which is linked to self-reactivity in mice, was comparable between the naive subsets, TCR interaction strength was also inferred from the physicochemical properties of TRB CDR3s. TRB CDR3s from CXCR3-positive naive cells showed higher hydrophobicity (lower Kidera factor 4), lower energy, and higher strength and volume indices than CXCR3-negative naive cells. Within the same donor, TRBV-TRBJ usage looked similar between naive CXCR3-negative and CXCR3-positive cells, but memory cells had distinct patterns. Both naive subsets had comparably high repertoire diversity, while memory CD8+ T cells had much lower repertoire diversity. Freshly isolated PBMCs were used for most assays because CXCR3 expression partially decreased after cryopreservation.

The data were produced on a NextSeq 550. The Human TCR Profiling Kit (MiLaboratory) was used to prepare UMI-labeled 5' RACE TRB cDNA libraries. cDNA synthesis used the entire amount of extracted RNA, and PCR amplification then used the entire amount of cDNA produced. The libraries were made side by side, with each library going through the same number of PCR cycles. The authors' analysis ran thus. MIGEC and MiXCR extracted about 48,000 +/- 9,800 unique UMI-labeled TRB cDNA molecules per library, requiring at least two reads per UMI. On average, each library contained about 40,000 +/- 10,000 functional in-frame TRB CDR3 nucleotide clonotypes without stop codons. After downsampling to 5000 UMI-labeled TRB molecules per sample, diversity metrics such as normalized Shannon-Wiener and Chao1 were calculated in VDJtools. VDJtools was used to calculate clonotype-size-weighted physicochemical properties of the central five CDR3 residues, namely interaction energy, strength, volume and Kidera factor 4. Reprocessed by TCRdb, the reads give a single entry per CDR3 protein sequence, without DNA. The V and J calls and clone size come from TCRdb's table, not from the authors' own analysis. The data table for this sample lists about 85,000 distinct CDR3 sequences. The leading ten clones occupy under 0.95% of the sample.

Remarks on this clonotype: Its antigen has not been determined.

There are 14 amino acids in the CDR3, from cysteine to phenylalanine inclusive. The protein alone is recorded here. According to the germline V gene, CDR1 reads MDHEN and CDR2 reads SYDVKM. Each CD8+ T cell subset was flow-sorted in triplicate, and a few hundred thousand cells per subset were placed directly into RLT lysis buffer. To exclude memory contaminants, naive CD8+ T cells were stringently defined as CD45RO-CCR7+CD27+CD95-. Standard density gradient centrifugation was used to isolate peripheral blood mononuclear cells from buffy coats. A FACSAria III was used to flow-sort naive CD8+ T cells into CXCR3-negative and CXCR3-positive populations. Total RNA was extracted from sorted cells using an RNeasy Mini Kit.

The chain joins TRBV28 to TRBJ2-5; TCRdb's D gene call, TRBD1, goes unchecked for lack of DNA. This receptor was taken from a human donor in good health. Some clones in this sample may be carry-over from other donors' samples. Sequencing input: naive CXCR3+ CD8+ T cells from blood. This sample's cell subset or site label indicates: CD45RO-CCR7+CD27+CD95- naive CD8+ T cells expressing CXCR3 (TNR3+). The CDR3 reads as follows: CASSFIRGLETQYF.